What follows describes a single TCR beta chain. CDR3 length equals 12 residues. Trimming removed 5 bases from V and 5 bases from J, with 9 bases in between. This table comes from immunoSEQ multiplex PCR, and its TCRdb copy is limited to in-frame clones, with some not included. In the table there are about 68,000 clones, approximately 80% of which are singletons. This specimen belongs to a study of blood T cell repertoires in COVID-19. The chain joins TRBV12-3 or TRBV12-4 to TRBJ1-1; D not certain. Sequenced sample: peripheral blood. This clonotype was obtained from a woman aged 45-60 years with acute or convalescent COVID-19. CDR3 sequence reads: CASSSGLTEAFF. The CDR3 DNA sequence: TGTGCCAGCAGTAGCGGTTTGACTGAAGCTTTCTTT.